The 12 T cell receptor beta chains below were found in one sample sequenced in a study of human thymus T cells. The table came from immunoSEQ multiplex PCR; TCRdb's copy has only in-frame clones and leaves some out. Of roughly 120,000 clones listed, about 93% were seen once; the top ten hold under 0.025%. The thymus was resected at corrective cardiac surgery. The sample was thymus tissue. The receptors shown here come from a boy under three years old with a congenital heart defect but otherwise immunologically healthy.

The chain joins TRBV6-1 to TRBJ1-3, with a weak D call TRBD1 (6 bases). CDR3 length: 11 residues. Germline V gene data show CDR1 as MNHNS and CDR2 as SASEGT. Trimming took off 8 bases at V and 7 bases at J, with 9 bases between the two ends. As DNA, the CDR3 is TGTGCCAGCGGAACAGGGAACACCATATATTTT. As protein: CASGTGNTIYF.

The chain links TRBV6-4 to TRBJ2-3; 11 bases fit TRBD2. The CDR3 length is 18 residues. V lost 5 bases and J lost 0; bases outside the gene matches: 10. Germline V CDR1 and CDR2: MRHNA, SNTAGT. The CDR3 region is CASSHLLAGDPSTDTQYF. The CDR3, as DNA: TGTGCCAGCAGTCATCTACTAGCGGGGGACCCGAGCACAGATACGCAGTATTTT.

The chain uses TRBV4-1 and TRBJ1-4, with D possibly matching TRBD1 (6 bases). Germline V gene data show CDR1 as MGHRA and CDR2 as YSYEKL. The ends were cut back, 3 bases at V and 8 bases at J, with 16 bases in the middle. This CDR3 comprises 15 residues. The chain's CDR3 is CASSHMNGGGEKLFF. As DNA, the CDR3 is TGCGCCAGCAGCCACATGAACGGGGGGGGCGAAAAACTGTTTTTT.

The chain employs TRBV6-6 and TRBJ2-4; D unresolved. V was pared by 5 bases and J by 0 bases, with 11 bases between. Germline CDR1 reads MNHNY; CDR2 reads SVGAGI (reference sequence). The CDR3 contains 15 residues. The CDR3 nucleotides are TGTGCCAGCAGTAAGGCAGGATTAGCCAAAAACATTCAGTACTTC. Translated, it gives CASSKAGLAKNIQYF.

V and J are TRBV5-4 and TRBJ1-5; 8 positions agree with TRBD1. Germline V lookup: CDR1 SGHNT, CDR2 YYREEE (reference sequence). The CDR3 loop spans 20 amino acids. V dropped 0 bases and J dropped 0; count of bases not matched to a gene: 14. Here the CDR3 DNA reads TGTGCCAGCAGCTTGGAATTAGCAGGGGACAGGCCTTATAGCAATCAGCCCCAGCATTTT. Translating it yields CASSLELAGDRPYSNQPQHF.

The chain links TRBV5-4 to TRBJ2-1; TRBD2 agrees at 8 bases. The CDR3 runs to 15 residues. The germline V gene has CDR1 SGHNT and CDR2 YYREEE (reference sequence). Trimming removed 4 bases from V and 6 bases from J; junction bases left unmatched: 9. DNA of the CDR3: TGTGCCAGCAGCCGCCTCCGGGGGGGCGGCAATGAGCAGTTCTTC. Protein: CASSRLRGGGNEQFF.

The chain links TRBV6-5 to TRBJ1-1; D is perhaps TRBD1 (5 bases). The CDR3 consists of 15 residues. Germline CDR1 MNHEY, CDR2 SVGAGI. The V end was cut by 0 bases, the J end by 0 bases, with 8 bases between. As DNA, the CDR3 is TGTGCCAGCAGTTACTCGTGGGACGTGAACACTGAAGCTTTCTTT. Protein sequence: CASSYSWDVNTEAFF.

The CDR3 region is CASETSGGALAKNIQYF. CDR3 bases: TGTGCCAGCGAGACTAGCGGGGGGGCCTTAGCCAAAAACATTCAGTACTTC. The V and J genes are TRBV5-4 and TRBJ2-4; 14 bases match TRBD2. This CDR3 spans 17 amino acids. Germline CDR1 reads SGHNT; CDR2 reads YYREEE (reference sequence). V shed 7 bases, J shed 0 bases, and the junction held 6 bases outside the gene matches.

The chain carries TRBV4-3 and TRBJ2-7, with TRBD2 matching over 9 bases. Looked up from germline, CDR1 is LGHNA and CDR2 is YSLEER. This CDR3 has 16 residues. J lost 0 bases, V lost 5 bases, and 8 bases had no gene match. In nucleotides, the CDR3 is TGCGCCAGCAGCGTTGGGGCGGGGGGGAGCTCCTACGAGCAGTACTTC. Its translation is CASSVGAGGSSYEQYF.

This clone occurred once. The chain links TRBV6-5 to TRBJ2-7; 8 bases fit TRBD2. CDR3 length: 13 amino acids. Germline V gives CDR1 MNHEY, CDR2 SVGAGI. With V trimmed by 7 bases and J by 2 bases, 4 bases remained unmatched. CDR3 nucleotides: TGTGCCAGCAAAACGGGGGGGGCCTACGAGCAGTACTTC. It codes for CASKTGGAYEQYF.

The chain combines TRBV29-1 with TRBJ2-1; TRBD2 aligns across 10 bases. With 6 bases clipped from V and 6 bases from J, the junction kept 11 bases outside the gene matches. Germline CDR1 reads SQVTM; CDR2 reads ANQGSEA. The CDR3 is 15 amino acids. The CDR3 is CSVQTRLAGANEQFF. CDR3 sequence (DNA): TGCAGCGTCCAGACCCGGCTAGCGGGGGCCAATGAGCAGTTCTTC.

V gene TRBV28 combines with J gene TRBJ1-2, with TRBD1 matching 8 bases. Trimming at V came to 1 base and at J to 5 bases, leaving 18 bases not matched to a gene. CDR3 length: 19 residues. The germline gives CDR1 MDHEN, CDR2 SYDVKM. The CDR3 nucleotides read TGTGCCAGCAGTTTATACCGTATACAGGGGGGGCGACCGTTTTATGGCTACACCTTC. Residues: CASSLYRIQGGRPFYGYTF.